This passage covers 3 T cell receptor beta chains from one sample sequenced in a study of beta chain features in type 1 diabetes. Study-wide results and limits: All four CD4+ subsets from Type 1 diabetes patients carried moderately but significantly shorter TCRB CDR3s.

TCRB transcripts that were expressed got sequenced, as all of the isolated RNA had been reverse transcribed. The assay was immunoSEQ multiplex PCR, and TCRdb's table has in-frame clones only and misses some. The profile shows roughly 280,000 clones, about 24% of them singletons. No antigen has been assigned to these receptors. Sequences were obtained from naive CD4+ T cells from blood. Receptor source: a woman younger than 45 with type 1 diabetes.

The V call is TRBV23-1, the J call TRBJ2-6, with 12 bases aligning to TRBD1. TRBV23-1 is designated an ORF whose function remains uncertain. There are 17 residues in the CDR3. J was trimmed by 2 bases and V by 8 bases; bases with no gene match: 7. The CDR3 loop is CASRLGQGAAGANVLTF. Written as DNA, the CDR3 is TGCGCCAGCCGACTGGGACAGGGGGCGGCTGGGGCCAACGTCCTGACTTTC.

The table lists this clone with a few counts. The chain carries TRBV7-9 and TRBJ2-5; 8 bases are a match to TRBD1. The germline gives CDR1 SEHNR, CDR2 FQNEAQ (reference sequence). The CDR3 is made up of 15 amino acids. The V gene end was trimmed by 0 bases and the J gene end by 5 bases; junction bases not matched to a gene: 5. The CDR3 loop is CASSLAGTGGETQYF. As DNA, the CDR3 is TGTGCCAGCAGCTTAGCCGGTACAGGGGGTGAGACCCAGTACTTC.

This clone occurred a few times. The chain is built from TRBV11-2 and TRBJ2-3; 8 positions agree with TRBD2. With 8 bases clipped from V and 3 bases from J, the junction kept 10 bases outside the gene matches. The CDR3 extends over 15 amino acids. Germline CDR1 reads SGHAT; CDR2 reads FQNNGV. The CDR3 DNA reads as TGTGCCAGCCGTTTACCGGGACTAGAGACAGATACGCAGTATTTT. Protein: CASRLPGLETDTQYF.